This TCR beta chain was found in a study of blood T cell repertoires in COVID-19. Across the whole study: PBMCs, B-cell-depleted T cells, or T cells provided the cDNA or gDNA that made up the material.

Germline CDR1 reads MNHEY; CDR2 reads SVGAGI. This CDR3 is built from 15 residues. Germline trimming cut 7 bases from V and 4 bases from J; bases unmatched to any gene: 9. Measured with immunoSEQ multiplex PCR; TCRdb has only the in-frame clones, and not every one. The table shows nearly 250,000 clones, with around 88% occurring only once. Cohort allocation depended upon clinical history that participants reported. Cohort 3 recovered donors had two negative PCRs, clearance, or symptom resolution. Sequenced sample: PBMCs or T cells enriched from blood (not recorded which). The V and J genes are TRBV6-5 and TRBJ2-3; 9 nucleotides match TRBD1. This clonotype was sampled from a woman aged 45-59 years who had recovered from COVID-19. Here the CDR3 reads CASKVGTGRADTQYF. In DNA, the CDR3 is TGTGCCAGCAAGGTTGGGACAGGGAGGGCAGATACGCAGTATTTT.